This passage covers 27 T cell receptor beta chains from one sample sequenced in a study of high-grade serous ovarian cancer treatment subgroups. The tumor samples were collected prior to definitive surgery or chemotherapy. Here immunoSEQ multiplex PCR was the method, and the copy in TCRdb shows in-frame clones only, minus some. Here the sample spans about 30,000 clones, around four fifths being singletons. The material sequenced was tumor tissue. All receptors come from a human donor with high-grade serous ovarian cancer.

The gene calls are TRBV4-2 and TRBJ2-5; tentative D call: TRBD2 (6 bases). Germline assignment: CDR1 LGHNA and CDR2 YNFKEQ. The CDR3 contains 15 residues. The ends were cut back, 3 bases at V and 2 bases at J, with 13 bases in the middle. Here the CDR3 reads CASSQARGSQETQYF. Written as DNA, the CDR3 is TGTGCCAGCAGCCAGGCCCGGGGGAGTCAAGAGACCCAGTACTTC.

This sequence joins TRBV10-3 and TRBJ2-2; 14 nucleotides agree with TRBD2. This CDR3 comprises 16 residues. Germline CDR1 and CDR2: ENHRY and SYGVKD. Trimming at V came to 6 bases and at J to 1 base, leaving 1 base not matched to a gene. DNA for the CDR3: TGTGCCATCAGGGGGACTAGCGGGAGGAACACCGGGGAGCTGTTTTTT. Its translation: CAIRGTSGRNTGELFF.

CDR3: CAISPDRTNQPQHF. The CDR3 nucleotides are TGTGCCATCAGCCCGGATCGGACTAATCAGCCCCAGCATTTT. The chain couples TRBV10-3 to TRBJ1-5, with unresolved D. V lost 6 bases to trimming and J lost 4 bases, with 13 bases between them. The CDR3 runs 14 residues. Germline V gives CDR1 ENHRY, CDR2 SYGVKD.

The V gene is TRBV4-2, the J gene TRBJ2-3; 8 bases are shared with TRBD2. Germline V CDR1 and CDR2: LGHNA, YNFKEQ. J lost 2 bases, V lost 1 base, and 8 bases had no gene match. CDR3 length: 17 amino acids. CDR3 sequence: CASSQGSTGGSTDTQYF. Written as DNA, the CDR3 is TGTGCCAGCAGCCAAGGGTCTACGGGAGGGTCCACAGATACGCAGTATTTT.

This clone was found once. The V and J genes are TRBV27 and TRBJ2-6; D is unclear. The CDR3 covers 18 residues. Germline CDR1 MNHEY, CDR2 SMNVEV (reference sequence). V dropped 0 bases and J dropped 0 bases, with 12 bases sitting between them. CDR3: CASSLSASLSSGANVLTF. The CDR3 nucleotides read TGTGCCAGCAGTTTATCGGCCAGTTTAAGCTCTGGGGCCAACGTCCTGACTTTC.

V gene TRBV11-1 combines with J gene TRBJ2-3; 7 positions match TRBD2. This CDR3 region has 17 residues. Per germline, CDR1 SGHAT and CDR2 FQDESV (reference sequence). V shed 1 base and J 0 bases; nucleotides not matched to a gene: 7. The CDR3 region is CASSLGFSGSSTDTQYF. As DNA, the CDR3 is TGTGCCAGCAGCTTAGGTTTTAGCGGGTCTAGCACAGATACGCAGTATTTT.

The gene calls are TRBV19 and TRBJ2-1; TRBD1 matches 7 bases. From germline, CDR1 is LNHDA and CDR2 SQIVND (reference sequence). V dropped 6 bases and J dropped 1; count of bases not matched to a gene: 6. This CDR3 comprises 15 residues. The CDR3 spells CASSPGRGSYNEQFF. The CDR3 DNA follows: TGTGCCAGTAGCCCCGGCAGGGGGTCCTACAATGAGCAGTTCTTC.

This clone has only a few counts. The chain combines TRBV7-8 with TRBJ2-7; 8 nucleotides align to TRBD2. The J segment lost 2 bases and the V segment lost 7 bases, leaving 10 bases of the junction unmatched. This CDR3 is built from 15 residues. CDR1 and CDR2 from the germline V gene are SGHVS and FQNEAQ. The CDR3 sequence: CASTVREGTAYEQYF. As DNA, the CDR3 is TGTGCCAGCACCGTTCGGGAGGGCACAGCCTACGAGCAGTACTTC.

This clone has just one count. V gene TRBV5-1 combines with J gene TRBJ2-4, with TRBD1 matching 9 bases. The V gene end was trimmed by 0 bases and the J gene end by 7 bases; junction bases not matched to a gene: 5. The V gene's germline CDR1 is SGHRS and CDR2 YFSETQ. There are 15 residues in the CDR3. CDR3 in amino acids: CASSLAGTGSNIQYF. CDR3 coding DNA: TGCGCCAGCAGCTTGGCCGGGACAGGGAGTAACATTCAGTACTTC.

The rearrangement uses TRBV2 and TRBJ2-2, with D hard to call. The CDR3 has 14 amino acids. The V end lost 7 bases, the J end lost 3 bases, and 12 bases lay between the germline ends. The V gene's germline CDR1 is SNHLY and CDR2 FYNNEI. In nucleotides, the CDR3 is TGTGCCAGCATTCGACGAGGCGACACCGGGGAGCTGTTTTTT. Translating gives CASIRRGDTGELFF.

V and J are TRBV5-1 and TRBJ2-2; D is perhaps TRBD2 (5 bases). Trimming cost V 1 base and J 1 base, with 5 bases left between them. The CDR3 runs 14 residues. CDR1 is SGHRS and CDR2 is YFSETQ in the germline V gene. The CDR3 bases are TGCGCCAGCAGCTTGCGGGGGAACACCGGGGAGCTGTTTTTT. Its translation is CASSLRGNTGELFF.

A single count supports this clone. The CDR3 coding sequence is TGTGCCAGCTCATCGACAGGGACCTACGAGCAGTACTTC. Translated: CASSSTGTYEQYF. This sequence joins TRBV18 and TRBJ2-7; 7 positions match TRBD1. The V gene end was trimmed by 5 bases and the J gene end by 2 bases; junction bases not matched to a gene: 3. CDR3 size: 13 residues. The germline gives CDR1 KGHSH, CDR2 LQKENI.

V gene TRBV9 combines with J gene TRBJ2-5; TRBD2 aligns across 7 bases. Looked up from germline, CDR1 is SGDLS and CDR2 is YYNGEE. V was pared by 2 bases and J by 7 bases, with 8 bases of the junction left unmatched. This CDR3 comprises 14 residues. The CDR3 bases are TGTGCCAGCAGCGTTCGGGGAGGGGAAGGGACCCAGTACTTC. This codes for CASSVRGGEGTQYF.

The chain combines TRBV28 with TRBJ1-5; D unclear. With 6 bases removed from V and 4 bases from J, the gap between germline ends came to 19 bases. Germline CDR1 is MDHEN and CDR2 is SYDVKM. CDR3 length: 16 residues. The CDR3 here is CASRRPVGTGNQPQHF. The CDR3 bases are TGTGCCAGCAGACGCCCGGTGGGTACTGGTAATCAGCCCCAGCATTTT.

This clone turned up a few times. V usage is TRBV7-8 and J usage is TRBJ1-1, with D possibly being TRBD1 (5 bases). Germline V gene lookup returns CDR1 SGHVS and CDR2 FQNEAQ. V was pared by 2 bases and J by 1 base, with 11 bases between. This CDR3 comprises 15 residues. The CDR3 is CASSLSRTPNTEAFF. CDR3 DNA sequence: TGTGCCAGCAGCTTATCCAGGACACCGAACACTGAAGCTTTCTTT.

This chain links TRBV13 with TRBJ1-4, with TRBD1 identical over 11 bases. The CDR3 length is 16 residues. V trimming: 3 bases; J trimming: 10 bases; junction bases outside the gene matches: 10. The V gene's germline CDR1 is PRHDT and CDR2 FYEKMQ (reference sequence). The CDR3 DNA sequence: TGTGCCAGCAGCTTCGAGGGACAGGGGGAAAGAGGAAAACTGTTTTTT. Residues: CASSFEGQGERGKLFF.

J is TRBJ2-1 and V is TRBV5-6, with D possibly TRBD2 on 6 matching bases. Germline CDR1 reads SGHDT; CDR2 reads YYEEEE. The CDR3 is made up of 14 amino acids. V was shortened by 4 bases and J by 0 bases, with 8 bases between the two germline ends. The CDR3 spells CASSGRSSYNEQFF. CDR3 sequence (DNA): TGTGCCAGCAGCGGGAGGTCCTCCTACAATGAGCAGTTCTTC.

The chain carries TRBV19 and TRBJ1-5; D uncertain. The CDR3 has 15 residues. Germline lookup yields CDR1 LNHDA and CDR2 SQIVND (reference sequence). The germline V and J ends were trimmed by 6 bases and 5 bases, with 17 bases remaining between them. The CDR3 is CASSPAPGGDQPQHF. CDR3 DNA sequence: TGTGCCAGTAGCCCGGCTCCCGGTGGGGATCAGCCCCAGCATTTT. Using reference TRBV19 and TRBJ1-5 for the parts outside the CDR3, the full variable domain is DGGITQSPKYLFRKEGQNVTLSCEQNLNHDAMYWYRQDPGQGLRLIYYSQIVNDFQKGDIAEGYSVSREKKESFPLTVTSAQKNPTAFYLCASSPAPGGDQPQHFGDGTRLSIL.

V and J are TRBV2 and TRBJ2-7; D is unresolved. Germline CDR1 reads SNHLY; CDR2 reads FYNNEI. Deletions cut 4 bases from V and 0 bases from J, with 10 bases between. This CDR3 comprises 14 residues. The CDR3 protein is CASSADLPSYEQYF. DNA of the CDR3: TGTGCCAGCAGTGCTGACCTCCCCTCCTACGAGCAGTACTTC. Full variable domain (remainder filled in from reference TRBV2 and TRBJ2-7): EPEVTQTPSHQVTQMGQEVILRCVPISNHLYFYWYRQILGQKVEFLVSFYNNEISEKSEIFDDQFSVERPDGSNFTLKIRSTKLEDSAMYFCASSADLPSYEQYFGPGTRLTVT.

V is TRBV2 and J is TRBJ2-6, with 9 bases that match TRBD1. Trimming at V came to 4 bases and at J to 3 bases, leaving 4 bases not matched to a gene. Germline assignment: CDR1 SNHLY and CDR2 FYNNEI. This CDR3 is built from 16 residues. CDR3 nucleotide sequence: TGTGCCAGCAGTGGAACAGGGGGCGTTGGGGCCAACGTCCTGACTTTC. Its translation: CASSGTGGVGANVLTF.

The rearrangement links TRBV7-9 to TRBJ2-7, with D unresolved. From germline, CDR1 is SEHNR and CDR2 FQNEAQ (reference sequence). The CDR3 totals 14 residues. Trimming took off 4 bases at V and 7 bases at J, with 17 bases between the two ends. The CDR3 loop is CASSSDSISREQYF. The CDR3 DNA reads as TGTGCCAGCAGCTCCGACTCTATTAGTCGGGAGCAGTACTTC.

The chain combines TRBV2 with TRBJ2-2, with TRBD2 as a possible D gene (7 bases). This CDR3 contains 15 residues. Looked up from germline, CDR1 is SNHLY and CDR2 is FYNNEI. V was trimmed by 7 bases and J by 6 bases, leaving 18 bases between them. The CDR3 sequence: CASTKGVRGAGELFF. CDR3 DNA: TGTGCCAGCACGAAGGGGGTTCGGGGGGCCGGGGAGCTGTTTTTT.

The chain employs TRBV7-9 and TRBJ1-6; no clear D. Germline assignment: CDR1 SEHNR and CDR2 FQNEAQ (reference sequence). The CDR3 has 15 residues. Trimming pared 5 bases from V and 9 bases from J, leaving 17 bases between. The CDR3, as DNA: TGTGCCAGCAGCCCCTCTCAGTCGGCAATTTCACCCCTCCACTTT. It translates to CASSPSQSAISPLHF. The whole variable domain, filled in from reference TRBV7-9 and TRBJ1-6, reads DTGVSQNPRHKITKRGQNVTFRCDPISEHNRLYWYRQTLGQGPEFLTYFQNEAQLEKSRLLSDRFSAERPKGSFSTLEIQRTEQGDSAMYLCASSPSQSAISPLHFGNGTRLTVT.

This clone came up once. The CDR3 spells CATGVGAATYNEQFF. As DNA, the CDR3 is TGTGCCACCGGCGTAGGCGCGGCCACCTACAATGAGCAGTTCTTC. V and J are TRBV10-3 and TRBJ2-1; unclear D gene. Germline CDR1 reads ENHRY; CDR2 reads SYGVKD. This CDR3 has 15 amino acids. V lost 10 bases and J lost 2, with 18 bases in between.

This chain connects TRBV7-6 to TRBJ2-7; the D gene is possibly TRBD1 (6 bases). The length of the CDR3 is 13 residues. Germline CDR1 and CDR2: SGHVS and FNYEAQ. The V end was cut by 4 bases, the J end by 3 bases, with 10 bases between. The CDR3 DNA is TGTGCCAGCAGCTCCGGACAGAGCTACGAGCAGTACTTC. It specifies CASSSGQSYEQYF.

The CDR3 DNA reads TGTGCCAGCAGTGATGTACAGGAAGGGTACGAGACCCAGTACTTC. This translates into CASSDVQEGYETQYF. The chain uses TRBV2 and TRBJ2-5, with D perhaps matching TRBD1 (5 bases). The CDR3 extends over 15 amino acids. CDR1 and CDR2 (germline): SNHLY, FYNNEI. V lost 3 bases and J lost 5, with 16 bases in between.

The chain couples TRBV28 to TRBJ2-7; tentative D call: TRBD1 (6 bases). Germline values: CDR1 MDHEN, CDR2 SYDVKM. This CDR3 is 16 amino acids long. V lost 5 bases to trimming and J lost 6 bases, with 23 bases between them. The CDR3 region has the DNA TGTGCCAGCAGTAGCAGGGGAACCCCCAGGGTGGGCGAGCAGTACTTC. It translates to CASSSRGTPRVGEQYF.